The clone carrying this T cell receptor (beta chain) appeared a few times. Its cognate antigen is unknown. This entry comes from a study of CD8 T cells in ankylosing spondylitis. The study's findings and limits: Disease-linked clones bore a CD8+ phenotype, appearing relatively rarely in peripheral blood. Previously reported in reactive arthritis synovial fluid and blood were some of the motif variants. What seemed typical of ankylosing spondylitis blood was a TCR beta motif built from 7 or 8 highly homologous variants. From matched ankylosing spondylitis synovial fluid, disease-linked clones were reportedly recovered at significantly enriched levels.

This CDR3 contains 15 residues. Per germline, CDR1 DFQATT and CDR2 SNEGSKA (reference sequence). The J segment lost 2 bases and the V segment lost 6 bases, leaving 7 bases of the junction unmatched. The authors made TCR beta libraries by quantitative 5'-RACE with molecular barcodes. TCRdb re-analysed the 5' RACE reads in MiXCR, keeping a single row per CDR3 protein. This sample has some 700,000 distinct CDR3 sequences, with around 17% found just once. The TCR originated in a male donor with ankylosing spondylitis. The sequencing sample was made of blood, either unsorted or a sorted T cell fraction (not recorded which). This sequence joins TRBV20-1 and TRBJ2-1; 10 nucleotides align to TRBD2. This chain's CDR3 is CSANTAGGPYNEQFF. Written as DNA, the CDR3 is TGCAGTGCAAACACAGCGGGGGGGCCCTACAATGAGCAGTTCTTC.